This entry is about one T cell receptor (beta chain). Germline CDR1 and CDR2: LNHDA and SQIVND (reference sequence). Trimming left V 7 bases short and J 0 bases short, with 13 bases between. This CDR3 comprises 15 residues. The data were taken from a study of blood T cell repertoires in COVID-19. In the study overall: Samples representing acute and convalescent COVID-19 were sourced from the United States, Italy and Spain.

Original methodology: Cell counts per sample came from amplifying reference gene primers. Generated by immunoSEQ multiplex PCR, the TCRdb table keeps only in-frame clones and is missing some. V and J calls and clone size are as listed in that table; D and trimming were resolved from the DNA. Seen here are 360,000 or so clones, around 90% observed once, and the top ten hold roughly 6.8%. Sequencing was done on a sample of peripheral blood. This TCR was recovered from a man between 18 and 29 years old with active or convalescent COVID-19. The chain links TRBV19 to TRBJ1-3; TRBD1 might be the D (6 bases). The CDR3 DNA sequence: TGTGCCAGTAACGGCAGGGGATACTCTGGAAACACCATATATTTT. This gives the protein CASNGRGYSGNTIYF.